Listed below are T cell receptor beta chains from one sample, sequenced in a study of cytomegalovirus exposure and HLA in healthy donors. Method: immunoSEQ multiplex PCR; TCRdb's copy keeps in-frame clones and lacks some. The repertoire holds some 170,000 clones, with approximately 88% as singletons. The specimen sequenced was PBMCs. The receptors here all came from a young man in good health and CMV-seropositive. Each CDR3 is given with its conserved first and last residue. D genes are given only for firm matches. Clone sizes are given selectively: once, few, many, or a class where the clone is expanded.

size	V	D	J	CDR3	DNA
-	TRBV11-2	-	TRBJ2-3	CASSLIRGRADTQYF	TGTGCCAGCAGCTTAATCAGGGGTCGCGCAGATACGCAGTATTTT
-	TRBV9	-	TRBJ2-1	CASSLFSYNEQFF	TGTGCCAGCAGCCTATTCTCCTACAATGAGCAGTTCTTC
-	TRBV23-1	TRBD2	TRBJ2-3	CASSRGGSPATDTQYF	TGCGCCAGCAGTCGCGGGGGGTCTCCCGCCACAGATACGCAGTATTTT
-	TRBV19	TRBD1	TRBJ1-2	CASKDRDANYGYTF	TGTGCCAGCAAAGACAGGGACGCCAACTATGGCTACACCTTC
-	TRBV6-5	-	TRBJ2-2	CASCGTGEVGGELFF	TGTGCCAGTTGTGGAACAGGGGAGGTTGGCGGGGAGCTGTTTTTT
once	TRBV5-1	TRBD1	TRBJ2-4	CASSLEGQGRNIQYF	TGCGCCAGCAGCTTGGAGGGACAGGGGAGGAACATTCAGTACTTC
-	TRBV19	-	TRBJ1-1	CASSISGSGGTEAFF	TGTGCCAGTAGTATTTCAGGGTCTGGGGGGACTGAAGCTTTCTTT
-	TRBV30	TRBD2	TRBJ2-7	CAWNGQRGWGQYF	TGTGCCTGGAATGGCCAGCGGGGATGGGGGCAGTACTTC
-	TRBV9	TRBD1	TRBJ2-7	CASSGDPTGTYEQYF	TGTGCCAGCAGCGGTGACCCGACAGGGACCTACGAGCAGTACTTC
few	TRBV10-1	-	TRBJ2-2	CASSESPPGNTGELFF	TGCGCCAGCAGTGAGAGTCCGCCAGGGAACACCGGGGAGCTGTTTTTT
-	TRBV7-3	TRBD2	TRBJ2-5	CASSLTSGATMETQYF	TGTGCCAGCAGCTTAACTAGCGGGGCTACTATGGAGACCCAGTACTTC
-	TRBV21-1	-	TRBJ2-7	CASSKDSGGYEQYF	TGTGCCAGCAGCAAAGACTCAGGGGGCTACGAGCAGTACTTC
-	TRBV6-5	-	TRBJ2-1	CASSPSSGEQFF	TGTGCCAGCAGCCCCTCATCGGGTGAGCAGTTCTTC
-	TRBV9	TRBD2	TRBJ2-7	CASSSWEGDEQYF	TGTGCCAGCAGCTCATGGGAGGGAGACGAGCAGTACTTC
-	TRBV2	TRBD2	TRBJ2-1	CASNLPGLAVYEQFF	TGTGCCAGCAACCTGCCGGGACTAGCAGTCTATGAGCAGTTCTTC
-	TRBV9	TRBD2	TRBJ2-7	CASSPWGEGREQYF	TGTGCCAGCAGCCCTTGGGGGGAGGGCCGCGAGCAGTACTTC
-	TRBV27	TRBD1	TRBJ1-6	CASSSLQGGASYNSPLHF	TGTGCCAGCAGTTCCTTACAGGGGGGGGCCTCCTATAATTCACCCCTCCACTTT
-	TRBV5-4	-	TRBJ2-3	CASSLGTRGWGTDTQYF	TGTGCCAGCAGCTTGGGCACCCGCGGGTGGGGCACAGATACGCAGTATTTT
-	TRBV6-1	TRBD1	TRBJ2-7	CASSASPGQLVGQYF	TGTGCCAGCAGTGCCAGCCCGGGACAGTTAGTTGGGCAGTACTTC
-	TRBV10-1	TRBD2	TRBJ2-1	CASSGASGDGEQFF	TGCGCCAGCAGTGGGGCTAGCGGGGACGGTGAGCAGTTCTTC
-	TRBV5-1	TRBD1	TRBJ2-5	CASSMEGTGEETQYF	TGCGCCAGCAGCATGGAGGGGACAGGGGAAGAGACCCAGTACTTC
-	TRBV28	TRBD2	TRBJ2-1	CASSLRGSRYEQFF	TGTGCCAGCAGTTTACGCGGGAGCAGGTATGAGCAGTTCTTC
once	TRBV9	TRBD1	TRBJ2-3	CASSEQGDGKDTQYF	TGTGCCAGCAGCGAACAGGGGGATGGTAAAGATACGCAGTATTTT
-	TRBV7-6	-	TRBJ1-3	CASSLPSSGNTIYF	TGTGCCAGCAGTCTCCCGTCCTCTGGAAACACCATATATTTT
-	TRBV18	-	TRBJ1-1	CASSVEGRDTEAFF	TGTGCCAGCTCAGTTGAGGGGAGGGACACTGAAGCTTTCTTT
-	TRBV20-1	-	TRBJ1-2	CSAAQGYGYTF	TGCAGTGCTGCACAGGGTTATGGCTACACCTTC
-	TRBV6-5	TRBD1	TRBJ1-2	CASSFQDRARGYTF	TGTGCCAGCAGTTTCCAAGACAGGGCCCGTGGCTACACCTTC
-	TRBV19	TRBD1	TRBJ1-2	CASIGQGPNYGYTF	TGTGCCAGTATTGGACAGGGGCCAAACTATGGCTACACCTTC
-	TRBV6-1	-	TRBJ2-5	CASSRDNQETQYF	TGTGCCAGCAGCCGGGACAACCAAGAGACCCAGTACTTC
once	TRBV9	TRBD2	TRBJ2-3	CASSLPSGRATDTQYF	TGTGCCAGCAGCCTTCCTAGCGGGAGGGCGACAGATACGCAGTATTTT
-	TRBV5-1	-	TRBJ1-1	CASSPGQNTEAFF	TGCGCCAGCAGCCCGGGACAGAACACTGAAGCTTTCTTT
-	TRBV30	TRBD2	TRBJ2-7	CAWSVGGGARVEQYF	TGTGCCTGGAGTGTTGGCGGGGGGGCCAGAGTTGAGCAGTACTTC
once	TRBV6-1	TRBD1	TRBJ2-7	CASSLWTGPSYEQYF	TGTGCCAGCAGTCTGTGGACAGGGCCTTCCTACGAGCAGTACTTC
-	TRBV27	TRBD2	TRBJ2-1	CASSGVAGVRGFREQFF	TGTGCCTCTTCCGGGGTAGCGGGAGTACGGGGGTTTCGGGAGCAGTTCTTC
-	TRBV13	TRBD2	TRBJ2-3	CASSQYLAGGPRTQYF	TGTGCCAGCAGCCAATACCTAGCGGGGGGGCCACGCACGCAGTATTTT
-	TRBV10-3	TRBD1	TRBJ1-1	CAISEFAGGVNTEAFF	TGTGCCATCAGTGAGTTCGCAGGGGGTGTGAACACTGAAGCTTTCTTT
-	TRBV7-4	TRBD2	TRBJ2-7	CASSPGTSGTYEQYF	TGTGCCAGCAGCCCCGGGACTAGCGGGACCTACGAGCAGTACTTC
-	TRBV6-5	TRBD1	TRBJ2-7	CASSPGTGGGWKQYF	TGTGCCAGCAGTCCCGGGACAGGGGGGGGGTGGAAGCAGTACTTC
-	TRBV25-1	TRBD2	TRBJ2-7	CASSELAAPYEQYF	TGTGCCAGCAGTGAACTAGCGGCCCCGTACGAGCAGTACTTC
-	TRBV10-1	-	TRBJ2-7	CASSPMRGEGSYEQYF	TGCGCCAGCAGTCCCATGCGGGGAGAAGGCTCCTACGAGCAGTACTTC
-	TRBV27	-	TRBJ2-1	CASSIGVSTYNEQFF	TGTGCCAGCAGTATCGGGGTCTCAACCTACAATGAGCAGTTCTTC
-	TRBV27	-	TRBJ1-1	CASMYGGVNTEAFF	TGTGCCAGCATGTACGGGGGGGTGAACACTGAAGCTTTCTTT
-	TRBV7-8	-	TRBJ1-4	CASSLRGEDEKLFF	TGTGCCAGCAGCTTAAGAGGGGAGGATGAAAAACTGTTTTTT
-	TRBV9	TRBD1	TRBJ1-1	CASSVGPGGGNTEAFF	TGTGCCAGCAGCGTGGGACCAGGGGGCGGGAACACTGAAGCTTTCTTT
-	TRBV5-4	TRBD1	TRBJ2-7	CASSLGQGREQYF	TGTGCCAGCAGCCTCGGACAGGGGCGCGAGCAGTACTTC
many	TRBV19	-	TRBJ2-2	CASSIRFPGELFF	TGTGCCAGTAGTATCCGGTTTCCCGGGGAGCTGTTTTTT
-	TRBV7-9	TRBD1	TRBJ2-1	CASSLVGTGPNIYNEQFF	TGTGCCAGCAGCTTAGTGGGGACAGGGCCTAATATTTACAATGAGCAGTTCTTC
-	TRBV9	-	TRBJ2-5	CASSVEGNGQETQYF	TGTGCCAGCAGCGTAGAGGGGAACGGCCAAGAGACCCAGTACTTC
-	TRBV7-6	-	TRBJ2-6	CASSLETRSGANVLTF	TGTGCCAGCAGCTTAGAGACGCGGTCCGGGGCCAACGTCCTGACTTTC
-	TRBV19	-	TRBJ1-5	CASSSSGGLGQPQHF	TGTGCCAGTAGTAGCTCCGGGGGGCTGGGTCAGCCCCAGCATTTT
-	TRBV13	TRBD2	TRBJ2-2	CASSAGLAQIPGELFF	TGTGCCAGCAGCGCGGGACTAGCGCAGATCCCCGGGGAGCTGTTTTTT
-	TRBV2	-	TRBJ1-5	CALGDRESNQPQHF	TGTGCACTCGGAGACCGGGAGAGCAATCAGCCCCAGCATTTT
-	TRBV29-1	TRBD2	TRBJ2-1	CSVEVSGPNNEQFF	TGCAGCGTTGAGGTTAGCGGGCCGAACAATGAGCAGTTCTTC
-	TRBV7-9	-	TRBJ2-1	CASSLERTHNEQFF	TGTGCCAGCAGCTTAGAACGGACACACAATGAGCAGTTCTTC